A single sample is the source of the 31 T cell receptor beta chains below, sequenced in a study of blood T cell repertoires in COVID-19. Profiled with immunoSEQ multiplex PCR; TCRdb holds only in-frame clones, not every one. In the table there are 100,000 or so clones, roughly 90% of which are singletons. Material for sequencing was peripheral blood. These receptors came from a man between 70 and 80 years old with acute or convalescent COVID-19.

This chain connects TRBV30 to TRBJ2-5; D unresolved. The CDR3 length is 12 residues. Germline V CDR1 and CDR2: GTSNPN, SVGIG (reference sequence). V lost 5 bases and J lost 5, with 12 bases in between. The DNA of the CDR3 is TGTGCCTGGGACGTGAGTCGGGAGACCCAGTACTTC. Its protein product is CAWDVSRETQYF.

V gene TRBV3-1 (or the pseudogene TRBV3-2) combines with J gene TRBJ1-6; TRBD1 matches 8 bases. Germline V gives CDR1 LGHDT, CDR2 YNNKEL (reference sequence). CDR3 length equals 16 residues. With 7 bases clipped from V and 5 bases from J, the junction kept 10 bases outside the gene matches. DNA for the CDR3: TGTGCCAGCAACCTCCAAGGGGGACAGGATAATTCACCCCTCCACTTT. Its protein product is CASNLQGGQDNSPLHF.

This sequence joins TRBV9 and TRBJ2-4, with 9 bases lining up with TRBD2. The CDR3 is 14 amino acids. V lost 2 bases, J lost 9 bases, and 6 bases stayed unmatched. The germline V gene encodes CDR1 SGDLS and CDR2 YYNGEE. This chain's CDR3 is CASSVRSGSRIQYF. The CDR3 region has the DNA TGTGCCAGCAGCGTCCGTAGCGGGAGCCGCATTCAGTACTTC.

DNA for the CDR3: TGCGCCAGCAGCTCTAATGGCGGGACAGGACCGAGCGGTAGCTACACCTTC. Its protein is CASSSNGGTGPSGSYTF. The rearrangement uses TRBV5-1 and TRBJ1-2; 8 nucleotides agree with TRBD1. The junction had 19 bases not matched to a gene; V was cut back by 3 bases and J by 9 bases. From germline, CDR1 is SGHRS and CDR2 YFSETQ. There are 17 residues in the CDR3.

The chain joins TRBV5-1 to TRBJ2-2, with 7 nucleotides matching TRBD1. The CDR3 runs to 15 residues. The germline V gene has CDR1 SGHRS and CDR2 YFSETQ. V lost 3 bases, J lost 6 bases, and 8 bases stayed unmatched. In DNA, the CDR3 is TGCGCCAGCAGCTCTGACAGGGCGCAAGCCGGGGAGCTGTTTTTT. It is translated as CASSSDRAQAGELFF.

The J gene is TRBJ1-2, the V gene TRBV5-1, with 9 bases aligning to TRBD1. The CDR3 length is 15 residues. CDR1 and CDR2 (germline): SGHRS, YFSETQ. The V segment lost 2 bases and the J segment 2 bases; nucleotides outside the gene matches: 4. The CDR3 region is CASSFGDRGNYGYTF. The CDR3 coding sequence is TGCGCCAGCAGCTTTGGAGACAGGGGGAACTATGGCTACACCTTC.

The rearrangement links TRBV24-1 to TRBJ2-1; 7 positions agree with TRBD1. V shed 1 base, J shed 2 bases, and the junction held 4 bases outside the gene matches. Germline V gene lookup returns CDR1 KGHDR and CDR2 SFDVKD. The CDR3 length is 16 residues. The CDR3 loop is CATSDFLRGTYNEQFF. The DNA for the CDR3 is TGTGCCACCAGTGATTTCCTCAGGGGGACCTACAATGAGCAGTTCTTC.

In DNA form, the CDR3 reads TGCAGCGCCTTGCGGGTCCCCGAAAACATTCAGTACTTC. It encodes CSALRVPENIQYF. V usage is TRBV29-1 and J usage is TRBJ2-4; a weak D match, TRBD2 (5 bases). Germline V gene data show CDR1 as SQVTM and CDR2 as ANQGSEA. CDR3 length: 13 residues. V lost 7 bases, J lost 5 bases, and 15 bases lay in between.

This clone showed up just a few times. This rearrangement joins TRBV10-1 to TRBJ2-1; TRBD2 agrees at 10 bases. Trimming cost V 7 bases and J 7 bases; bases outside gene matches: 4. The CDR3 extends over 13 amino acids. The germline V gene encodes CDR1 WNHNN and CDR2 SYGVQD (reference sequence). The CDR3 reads CASKASGSNEQFF. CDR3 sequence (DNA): TGCGCCAGCAAGGCTAGCGGGAGTAATGAGCAGTTCTTC.

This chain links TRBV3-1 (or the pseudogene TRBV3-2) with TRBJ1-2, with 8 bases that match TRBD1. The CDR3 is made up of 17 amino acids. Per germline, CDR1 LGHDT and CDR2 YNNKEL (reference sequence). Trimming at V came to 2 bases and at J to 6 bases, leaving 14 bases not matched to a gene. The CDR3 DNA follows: TGTGCCAGCAGCCAACTATACCTAACGACAGGGGACCATGGCTACACCTTC. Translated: CASSQLYLTTGDHGYTF.

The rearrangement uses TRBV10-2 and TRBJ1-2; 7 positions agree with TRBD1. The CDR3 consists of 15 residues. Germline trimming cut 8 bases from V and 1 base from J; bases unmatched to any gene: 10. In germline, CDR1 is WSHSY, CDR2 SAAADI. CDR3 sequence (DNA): TGCGCCAGCTTTACTAGGGACAGCGATAACTATGGCTACACCTTC. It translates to CASFTRDSDNYGYTF.

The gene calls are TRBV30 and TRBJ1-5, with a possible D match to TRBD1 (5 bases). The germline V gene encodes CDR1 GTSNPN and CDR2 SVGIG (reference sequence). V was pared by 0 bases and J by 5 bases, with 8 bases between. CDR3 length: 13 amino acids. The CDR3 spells CAWSVGEDQPQHF. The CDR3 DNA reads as TGTGCCTGGAGTGTAGGGGAAGATCAGCCCCAGCATTTT. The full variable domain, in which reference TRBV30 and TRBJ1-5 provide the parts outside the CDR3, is SQTIHQWPATLVQPVGSPLSLECTVEGTSNPNLYWYRQAAGRGLQLLFYSVGIGQISSEVPQNLSASRPQDRQFILSSKKLLLSDSGFYLCAWSVGEDQPQHFGDGTRLSIL.

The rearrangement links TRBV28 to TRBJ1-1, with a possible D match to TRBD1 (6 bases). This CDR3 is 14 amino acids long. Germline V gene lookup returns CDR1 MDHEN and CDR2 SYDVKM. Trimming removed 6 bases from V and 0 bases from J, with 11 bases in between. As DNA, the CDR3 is TGTGCCAGCAGCCCTGGACAGATGAACACTGAAGCTTTCTTT. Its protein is CASSPGQMNTEAFF.

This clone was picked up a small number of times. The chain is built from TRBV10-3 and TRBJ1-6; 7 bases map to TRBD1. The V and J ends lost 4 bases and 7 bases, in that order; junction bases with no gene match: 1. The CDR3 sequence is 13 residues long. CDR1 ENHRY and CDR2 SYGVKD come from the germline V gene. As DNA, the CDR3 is TGTGCCATCAGTGGAGGGGGCAATTCACCCCTCCACTTT. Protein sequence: CAISGGGNSPLHF.

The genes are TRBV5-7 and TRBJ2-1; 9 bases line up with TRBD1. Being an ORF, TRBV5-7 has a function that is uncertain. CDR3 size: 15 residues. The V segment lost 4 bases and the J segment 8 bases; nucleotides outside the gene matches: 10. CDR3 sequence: CASSHRDRDSDEQFF. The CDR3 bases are TGTGCCAGCAGCCACCGGGACAGGGATTCCGATGAGCAGTTCTTC.

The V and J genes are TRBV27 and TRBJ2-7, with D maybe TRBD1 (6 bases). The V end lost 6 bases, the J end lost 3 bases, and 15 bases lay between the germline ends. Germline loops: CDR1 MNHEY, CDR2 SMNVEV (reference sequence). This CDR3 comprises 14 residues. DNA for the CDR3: TGTGCCAGCAGAAGGGGGAGCTCCAACTACGAGCAGTACTTC. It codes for CASRRGSSNYEQYF.

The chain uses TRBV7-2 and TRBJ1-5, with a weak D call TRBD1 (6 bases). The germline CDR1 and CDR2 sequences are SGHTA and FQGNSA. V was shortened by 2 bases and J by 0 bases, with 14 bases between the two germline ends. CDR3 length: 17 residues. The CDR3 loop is CASSLTGGGYSNQPQHF. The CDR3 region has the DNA TGTGCCAGCAGCTTAACCGGGGGGGGCTATAGCAATCAGCCCCAGCATTTT.

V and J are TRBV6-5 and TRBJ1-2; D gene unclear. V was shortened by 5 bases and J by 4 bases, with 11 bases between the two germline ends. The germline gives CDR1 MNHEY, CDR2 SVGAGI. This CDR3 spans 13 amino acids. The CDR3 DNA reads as TGTGCCAGCAGTCGGGCGGGCGGCTATGGCTACACCTTC. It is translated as CASSRAGGYGYTF.

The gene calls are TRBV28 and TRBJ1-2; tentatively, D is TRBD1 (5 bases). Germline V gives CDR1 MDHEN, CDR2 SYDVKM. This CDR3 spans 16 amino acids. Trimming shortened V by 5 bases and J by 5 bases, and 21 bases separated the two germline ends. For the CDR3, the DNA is TGTGCCAGCAGTACACTTCAGGGCTCGTATAGTTATGGCTACACCTTC. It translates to CASSTLQGSYSYGYTF.

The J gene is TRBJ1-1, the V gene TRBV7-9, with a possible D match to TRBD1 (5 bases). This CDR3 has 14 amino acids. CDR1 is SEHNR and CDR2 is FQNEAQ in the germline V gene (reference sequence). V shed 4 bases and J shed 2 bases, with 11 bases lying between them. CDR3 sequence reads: CASSSARGNTEAFF. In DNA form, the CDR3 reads TGTGCCAGCAGCTCAGCAAGGGGAAACACTGAAGCTTTCTTT.

CDR3 DNA: TGTGCCAGCAGCCAGGCGAGCGGGGGCCAAGAGACCCAGTACTTC. Protein product: CASSQASGGQETQYF. This sequence joins TRBV14 and TRBJ2-5; 8 nucleotides match TRBD2. This CDR3 comprises 15 residues. Germline CDR1 reads SGHDN; CDR2 reads FVKESK. V lost 3 bases to trimming and J lost 1 base; unmatched junction nucleotides: 4. Filled out from reference TRBV14 and TRBJ2-5, the complete variable domain reads EAGVTQFPSHSVIEKGQTVTLRCDPISGHDNLYWYRRVMGKEIKFLLHFVKESKQDESGMPNNRFLAERTGGTYSTLKVQPAELEDSGVYFCASSQASGGQETQYFGPGTRLLVL.

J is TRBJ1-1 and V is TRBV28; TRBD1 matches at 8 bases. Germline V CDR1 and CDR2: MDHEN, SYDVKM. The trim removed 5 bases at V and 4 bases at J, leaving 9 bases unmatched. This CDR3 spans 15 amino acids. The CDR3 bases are TGTGCCAGCAGTGTCCCGACAGGGGAAGGCACTGAAGCTTTCTTT. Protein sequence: CASSVPTGEGTEAFF.

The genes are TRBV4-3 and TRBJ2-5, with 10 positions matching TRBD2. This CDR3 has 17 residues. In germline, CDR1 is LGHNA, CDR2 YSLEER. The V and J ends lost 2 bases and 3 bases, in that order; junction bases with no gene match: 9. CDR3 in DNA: TGCGCCAGCAGCCAAAAGCGGGAGGGCTTCAGGGAAGAGACCCAGTACTTC. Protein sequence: CASSQKREGFREETQYF.

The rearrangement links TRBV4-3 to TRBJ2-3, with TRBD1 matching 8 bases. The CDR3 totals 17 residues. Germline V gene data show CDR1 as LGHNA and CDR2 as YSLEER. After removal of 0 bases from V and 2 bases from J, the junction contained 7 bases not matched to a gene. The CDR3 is CASSQDRQTGATDTQYF. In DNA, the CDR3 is TGCGCCAGCAGCCAAGATAGGCAGACAGGGGCCACAGATACGCAGTATTTT.

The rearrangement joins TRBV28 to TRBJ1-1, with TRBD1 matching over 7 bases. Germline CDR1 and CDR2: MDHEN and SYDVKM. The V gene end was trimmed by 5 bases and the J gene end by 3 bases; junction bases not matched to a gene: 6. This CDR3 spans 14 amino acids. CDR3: CASSVGGWDTEAFF. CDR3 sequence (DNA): TGTGCCAGCAGTGTAGGGGGCTGGGACACTGAAGCTTTCTTT.

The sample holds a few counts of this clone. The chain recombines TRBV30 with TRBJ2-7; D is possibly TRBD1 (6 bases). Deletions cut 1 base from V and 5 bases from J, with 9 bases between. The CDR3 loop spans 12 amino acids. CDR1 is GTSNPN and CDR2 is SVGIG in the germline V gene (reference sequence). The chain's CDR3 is CAWSEQGNEQYF. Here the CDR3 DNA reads TGTGCCTGGAGTGAACAGGGAAACGAGCAGTACTTC.

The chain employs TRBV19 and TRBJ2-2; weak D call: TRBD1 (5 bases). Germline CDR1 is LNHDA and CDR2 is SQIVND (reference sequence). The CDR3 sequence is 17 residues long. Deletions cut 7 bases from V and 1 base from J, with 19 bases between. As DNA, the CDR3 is TGTGCCAGTACCTCTTACCGGCGCAGGGAGAACACCGGGGAGCTGTTTTTT. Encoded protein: CASTSYRRRENTGELFF. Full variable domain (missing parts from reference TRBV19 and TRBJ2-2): DGGITQSPKYLFRKEGQNVTLSCEQNLNHDAMYWYRQDPGQGLRLIYYSQIVNDFQKGDIAEGYSVSREKKESFPLTVTSAQKNPTAFYLCASTSYRRRENTGELFFGEGSRLTVL.

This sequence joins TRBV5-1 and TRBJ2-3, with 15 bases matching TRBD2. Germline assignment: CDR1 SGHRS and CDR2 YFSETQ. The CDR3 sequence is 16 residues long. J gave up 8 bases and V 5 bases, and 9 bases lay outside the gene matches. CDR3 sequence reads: CASSPGLAGGHGTQYF. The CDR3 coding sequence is TGCGCCAGCAGTCCTGGACTAGCGGGGGGGCATGGTACGCAGTATTTT.

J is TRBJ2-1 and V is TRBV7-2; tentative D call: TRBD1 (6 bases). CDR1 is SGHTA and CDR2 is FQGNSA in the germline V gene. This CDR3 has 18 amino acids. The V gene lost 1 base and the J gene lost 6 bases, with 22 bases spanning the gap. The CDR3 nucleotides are TGTGCCAGCAGCTTAGATGGCAGGGGAACGACTCGACTCAATGAGCAGTTCTTC. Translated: CASSLDGRGTTRLNEQFF.

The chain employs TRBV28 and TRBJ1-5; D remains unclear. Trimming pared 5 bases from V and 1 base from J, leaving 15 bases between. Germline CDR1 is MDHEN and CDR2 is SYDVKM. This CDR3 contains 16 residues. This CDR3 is CASSPPGSISNQPQHF. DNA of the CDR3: TGTGCCAGCAGTCCTCCGGGGTCTATAAGCAATCAGCCCCAGCATTTT.

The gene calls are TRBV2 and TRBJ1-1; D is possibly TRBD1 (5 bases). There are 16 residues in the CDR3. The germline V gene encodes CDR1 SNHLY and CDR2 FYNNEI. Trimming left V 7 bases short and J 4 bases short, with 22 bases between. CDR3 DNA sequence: TGTGCCAGCAAATCTGGGTCGGGGGGTTTAGGCACTGAAGCTTTCTTT. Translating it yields CASKSGSGGLGTEAFF. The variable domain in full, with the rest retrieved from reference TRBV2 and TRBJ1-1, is EPEVTQTPSHQVTQMGQEVILRCVPISNHLYFYWYRQILGQKVEFLVSFYNNEISEKSEIFDDQFSVERPDGSNFTLKIRSTKLEDSAMYFCASKSGSGGLGTEAFFGQGTRLTVV.